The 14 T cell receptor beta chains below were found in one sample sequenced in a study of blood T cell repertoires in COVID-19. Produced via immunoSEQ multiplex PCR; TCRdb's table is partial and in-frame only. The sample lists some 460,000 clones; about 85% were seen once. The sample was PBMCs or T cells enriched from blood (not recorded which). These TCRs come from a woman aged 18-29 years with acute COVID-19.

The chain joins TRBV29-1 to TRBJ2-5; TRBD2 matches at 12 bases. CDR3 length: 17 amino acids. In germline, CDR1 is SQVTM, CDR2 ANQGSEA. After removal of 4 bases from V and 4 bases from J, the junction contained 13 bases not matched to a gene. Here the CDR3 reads CSVVPLAGGLESETQYF. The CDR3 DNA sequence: TGCAGCGTTGTCCCACTAGCGGGGGGCCTTGAGTCAGAGACCCAGTACTTC.

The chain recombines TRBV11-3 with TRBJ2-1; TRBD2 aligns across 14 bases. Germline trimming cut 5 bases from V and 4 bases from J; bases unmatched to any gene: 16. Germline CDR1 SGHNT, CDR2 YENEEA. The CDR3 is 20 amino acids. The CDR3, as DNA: TGTGCCAGCAGCCCTTCCCGGACTAGCGGGGGGCCCGCCCTTTACAATGAGCAGTTCTTC. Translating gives CASSPSRTSGGPALYNEQFF.

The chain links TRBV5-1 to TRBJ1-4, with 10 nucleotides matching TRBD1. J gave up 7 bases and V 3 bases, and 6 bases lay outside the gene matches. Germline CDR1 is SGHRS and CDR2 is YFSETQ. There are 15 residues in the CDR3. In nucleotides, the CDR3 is TGCGCCAGCAGCTCTTTGGGGACAGGGGTTGAAAAACTGTTTTTT. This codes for CASSSLGTGVEKLFF.

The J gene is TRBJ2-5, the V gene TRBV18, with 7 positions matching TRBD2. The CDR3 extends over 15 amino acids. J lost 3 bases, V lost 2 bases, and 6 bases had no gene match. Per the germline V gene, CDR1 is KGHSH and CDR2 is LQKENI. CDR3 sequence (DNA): TGTGCCAGCTCACCATCCGGGGGAGGGAAAGAGACCCAGTACTTC. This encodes CASSPSGGGKETQYF.

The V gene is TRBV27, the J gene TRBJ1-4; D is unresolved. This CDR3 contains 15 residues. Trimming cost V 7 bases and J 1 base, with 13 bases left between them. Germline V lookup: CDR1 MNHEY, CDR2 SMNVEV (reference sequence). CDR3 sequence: CASKEGWGTNEKLFF. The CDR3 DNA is TGTGCCAGCAAAGAGGGTTGGGGAACTAATGAAAAACTGTTTTTT.

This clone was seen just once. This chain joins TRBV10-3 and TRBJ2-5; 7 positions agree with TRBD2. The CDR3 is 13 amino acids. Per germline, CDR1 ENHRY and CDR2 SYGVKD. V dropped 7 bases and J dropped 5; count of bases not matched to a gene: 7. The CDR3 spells CAIMGGARETQYF. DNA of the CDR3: TGTGCCATCATGGGAGGGGCGAGGGAGACCCAGTACTTC.

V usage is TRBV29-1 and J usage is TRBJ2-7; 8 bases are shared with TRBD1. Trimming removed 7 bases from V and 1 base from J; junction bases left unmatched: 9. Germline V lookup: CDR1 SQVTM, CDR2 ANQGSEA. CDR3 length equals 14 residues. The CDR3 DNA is TGCAGCGCCCAGAAGGGACAGGCTTCCTACGAGCAGTACTTC. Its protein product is CSAQKGQASYEQYF.

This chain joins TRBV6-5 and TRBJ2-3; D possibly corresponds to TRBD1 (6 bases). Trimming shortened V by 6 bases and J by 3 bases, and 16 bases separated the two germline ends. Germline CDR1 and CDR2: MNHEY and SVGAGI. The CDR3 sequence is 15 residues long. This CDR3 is CASSPGTTDTDTQYF. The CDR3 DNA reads TGTGCCAGCAGCCCCGGGACAACCGATACAGATACGCAGTATTTT.

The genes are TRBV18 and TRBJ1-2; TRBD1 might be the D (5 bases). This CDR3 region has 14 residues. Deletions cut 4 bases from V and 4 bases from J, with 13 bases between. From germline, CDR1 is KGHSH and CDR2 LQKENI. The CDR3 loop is CASSQEGSPYGYTF. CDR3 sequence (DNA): TGTGCCAGCTCACAGGAGGGGAGTCCCTATGGCTACACCTTC.

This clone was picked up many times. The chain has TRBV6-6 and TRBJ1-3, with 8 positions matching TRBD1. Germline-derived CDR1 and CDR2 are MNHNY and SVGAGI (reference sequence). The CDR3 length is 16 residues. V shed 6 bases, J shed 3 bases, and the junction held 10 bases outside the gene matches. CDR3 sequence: CASRDPGTGGGNTIYF. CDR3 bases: TGTGCCAGCAGGGACCCGGGGACAGGAGGTGGAAACACCATATATTTT.

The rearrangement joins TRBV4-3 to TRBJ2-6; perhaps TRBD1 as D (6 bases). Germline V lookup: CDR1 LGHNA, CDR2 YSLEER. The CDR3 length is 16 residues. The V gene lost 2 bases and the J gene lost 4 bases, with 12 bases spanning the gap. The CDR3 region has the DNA TGCGCCAGCAGCCAAACAGGGACCCCGGGGGCCAACGTCCTGACTTTC. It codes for CASSQTGTPGANVLTF.

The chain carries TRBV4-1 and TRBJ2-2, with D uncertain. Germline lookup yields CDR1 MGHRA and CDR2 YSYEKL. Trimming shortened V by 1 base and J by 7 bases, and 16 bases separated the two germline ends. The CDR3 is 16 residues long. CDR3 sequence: CASSQVNPSWSGELFF. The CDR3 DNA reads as TGCGCCAGCAGCCAAGTTAACCCGAGCTGGAGCGGGGAGCTGTTTTTT.

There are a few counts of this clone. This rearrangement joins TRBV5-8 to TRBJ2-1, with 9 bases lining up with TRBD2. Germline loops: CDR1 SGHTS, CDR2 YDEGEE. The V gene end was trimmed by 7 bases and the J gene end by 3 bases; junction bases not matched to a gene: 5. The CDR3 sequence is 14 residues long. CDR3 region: CASQREAVYNEQFF. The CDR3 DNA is TGTGCCAGCCAGCGGGAGGCTGTCTACAATGAGCAGTTCTTC.

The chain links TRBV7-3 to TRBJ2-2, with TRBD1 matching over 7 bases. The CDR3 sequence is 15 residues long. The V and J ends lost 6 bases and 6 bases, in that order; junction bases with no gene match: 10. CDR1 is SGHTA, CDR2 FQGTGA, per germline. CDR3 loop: CASRQTGTGSGELFF. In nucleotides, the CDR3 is TGTGCCAGCAGGCAGACAGGGACCGGTTCCGGGGAGCTGTTTTTT.